The next 14 T cell receptor beta chains were all read from a single sample in a study of T-cell reconstitution after alpha-beta-depleted transplantation in children. A library of TCRbeta sequences, prepared with unique molecular identifiers, was generated. TCRdb used MiXCR to reprocess the PCR reads, holding one entry per CDR3 protein. Of 700,000 or so distinct CDR3 sequences in the sample, around 12% were seen once. The sequences come from PBMCs, collected before TCRalphabeta/CD19-depleted stem cell transplant. These receptors were obtained from a girl aged 2-9 years with congenital amegakaryocytic thrombocytopenia, due to receive a stem cell transplant.

The chain joins TRBV2 to TRBJ2-4; 7 bases align to TRBD1. Germline lookup yields CDR1 SNHLY and CDR2 FYNNEI. This CDR3 comprises 17 residues. V lost 2 bases and J lost 0; bases outside the gene matches: 7. The CDR3 sequence is CASSELGQVLAKNIQYF. The CDR3 DNA sequence: TGTGCCAGCAGTGAACTCGGACAGGTCCTAGCCAAAAACATTCAGTACTTC.

V gene TRBV4-1 combines with J gene TRBJ2-7; 14 bases fit TRBD2. The germline V gene encodes CDR1 MGHRA and CDR2 YSYEKL. V dropped 3 bases and J dropped 1; count of bases not matched to a gene: 5. This CDR3 region has 17 residues. The CDR3 region has the DNA TGCGCCAGCAGCCAGGGGACTAGCGGGAGTAGTTCCTACGAGCAGTACTTC. Its protein product is CASSQGTSGSSSYEQYF.

The chain has TRBV5-5 and TRBJ2-6, with a tentative D call TRBD1 (5 bases). Germline assignment: CDR1 SGHKS and CDR2 YYEKEE (reference sequence). Between the trimmed V and J ends, which lost 2 bases and 0 bases, there was a span of 12 bases. CDR3 length: 17 amino acids. The CDR3 bases are TGTGCCAGCAGCTTTCGACAGATCCACTCTGGGGCCAACGTCCTGACTTTC. This codes for CASSFRQIHSGANVLTF.

The chain links TRBV5-6 to TRBJ1-2, with 7 positions matching TRBD1. The CDR3 is made up of 16 amino acids. Germline V lookup: CDR1 SGHDT, CDR2 YYEEEE. The V and J ends lost 0 bases and 4 bases, in that order; junction bases with no gene match: 9. CDR3 amino acids: CASSLGPRDRVYGYTF. DNA for the CDR3: TGTGCCAGCAGCTTGGGGCCCCGGGACAGAGTCTATGGCTACACCTTC.

This clonotype was detected many times. The genes are TRBV7-6 and TRBJ1-2; D may be TRBD1 (5 bases). The CDR3 extends over 16 amino acids. The V gene lost 1 base and the J gene lost 4 bases, with 16 bases spanning the gap. Germline CDR1 and CDR2: SGHVS and FNYEAQ. CDR3 in DNA: TGTGCCAGCAGCTTAGGGTTCTCAGGGTCTCGCTATGGCTACACCTTC. Its protein product is CASSLGFSGSRYGYTF.

This clonotype was detected ten times or more. The V gene is TRBV7-8, the J gene TRBJ2-3; D may be TRBD1 (6 bases). Looked up from germline, CDR1 is SGHVS and CDR2 is FQNEAQ. V was cut by 5 bases and J by 2 bases, with 20 bases left in between. The CDR3 runs 17 residues. In DNA form, the CDR3 reads TGTGCCAGCAGCAGAAGGGGGACCTTTTTGCTCACAGATACGCAGTATTTT. It codes for CASSRRGTFLLTDTQYF.

This clonotype was observed a handful of times. V and J are TRBV27 and TRBJ1-2, with 8 bases matching TRBD1. Germline CDR1 and CDR2: MNHEY and SMNVEV (reference sequence). V gave up 7 bases and J gave up 5 bases; unmatched junction bases: 12. The CDR3 loop spans 15 amino acids. CDR3: CASTFAGGGIYGYTF. The CDR3 DNA reads TGTGCCAGCACCTTCGCAGGGGGCGGGATATATGGCTACACCTTC.

In its sample, this clonotype was seen many times. The J gene is TRBJ2-1, the V gene TRBV5-1; 9 bases are a match to TRBD1. The CDR3 runs to 17 residues. The V gene's germline CDR1 is SGHRS and CDR2 YFSETQ. V lost 2 bases and J lost 7; bases outside the gene matches: 13. The CDR3 here is CASSFRIRDRVGNEQFF. CDR3 DNA sequence: TGCGCCAGCAGCTTCCGAATTCGGGACAGGGTAGGAAATGAGCAGTTCTTC.

The chain couples TRBV5-5 to TRBJ2-3; no firm D call. CDR3 length equals 14 residues. V was pared by 4 bases and J by 2 bases, with 11 bases between. Per germline, CDR1 SGHKS and CDR2 YYEKEE (reference sequence). The CDR3 region has the DNA TGTGCCAGCAGCCTCCCGGCTAACACAGATACGCAGTATTTT. This codes for CASSLPANTDTQYF.

The table lists this clonotype with many counts. CDR3 sequence reads: CAISEEAGVGDTQYF. In DNA, the CDR3 is TGTGCCATCAGTGAAGAAGCGGGAGTAGGTGATACGCAGTATTTT. This sequence joins TRBV10-3 and TRBJ2-3; 8 bases are a match to TRBD2. The CDR3 has 15 residues. Germline V gene lookup returns CDR1 ENHRY and CDR2 SYGVKD. V trimming: 3 bases; J trimming: 6 bases; junction bases outside the gene matches: 8.

This clonotype was observed many times. The rearrangement joins TRBV20-1 to TRBJ2-1; D is uncertain. The ends were cut back, 6 bases at V and 4 bases at J, with 13 bases in the middle. The CDR3 has 13 amino acids. Per germline, CDR1 DFQATT and CDR2 SNEGSKA (reference sequence). In DNA, the CDR3 is TGCAGTGCCCTGGGTTCCGGATACAATGAGCAGTTCTTC. This gives the protein CSALGSGYNEQFF.

The count of this clonotype is one. The chain combines TRBV20-1 with TRBJ1-1; D gene unclear. This CDR3 spans 14 amino acids. V was trimmed by 1 base and J by 11 bases, leaving 20 bases between them. Germline CDR1 DFQATT, CDR2 SNEGSKA (reference sequence). CDR3 DNA sequence: TGCAGTGCTAGAGTGGAGGGCGCGAGTGGTGAGGCTTTCTTT. Amino acids: CSARVEGASGEAFF.

The rearrangement uses TRBV5-1 and TRBJ2-1, with TRBD2 identical over 11 bases. The V segment lost 2 bases and the J segment 5 bases; nucleotides outside the gene matches: 12. The CDR3 totals 18 residues. The germline CDR1 and CDR2 sequences are SGHRS and YFSETQ. For the CDR3, the DNA is TGCGCCAGCAGCTTCTTAGTGGGACTAGCGGCTGCTAACAATGAGCAGTTCTTC. Amino acid sequence: CASSFLVGLAAANNEQFF.

This clonotype appeared a few times. The genes are TRBV12-3 or TRBV12-4 and TRBJ2-5; TRBD2 aligns across 9 bases. J was trimmed by 0 bases and V by 6 bases; bases with no gene match: 8. There are 16 residues in the CDR3. Here the CDR3 reads CASSRTLAGDQETQYF. The CDR3 nucleotides read TGTGCCAGCAGCCGCACACTAGCGGGTGACCAAGAGACCCAGTACTTC.